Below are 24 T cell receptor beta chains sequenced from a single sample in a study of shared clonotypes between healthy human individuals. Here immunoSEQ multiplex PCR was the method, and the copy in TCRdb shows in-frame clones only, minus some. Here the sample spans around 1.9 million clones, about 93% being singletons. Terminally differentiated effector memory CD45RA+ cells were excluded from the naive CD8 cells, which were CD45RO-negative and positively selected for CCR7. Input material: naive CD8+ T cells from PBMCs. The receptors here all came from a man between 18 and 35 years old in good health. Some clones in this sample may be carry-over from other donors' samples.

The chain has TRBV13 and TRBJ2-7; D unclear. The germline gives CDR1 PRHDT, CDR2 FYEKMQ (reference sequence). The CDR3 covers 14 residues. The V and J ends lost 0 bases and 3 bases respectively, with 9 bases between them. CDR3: CASSLGAAFYEQYF. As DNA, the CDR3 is TGTGCCAGCAGCTTAGGGGCAGCATTCTACGAGCAGTACTTC.

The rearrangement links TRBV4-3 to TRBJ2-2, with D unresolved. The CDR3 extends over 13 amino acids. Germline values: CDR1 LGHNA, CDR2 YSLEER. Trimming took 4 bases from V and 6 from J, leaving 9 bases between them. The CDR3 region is CASSRALSGELFF. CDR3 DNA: TGCGCCAGCAGCCGAGCCCTTTCCGGGGAGCTGTTTTTT.

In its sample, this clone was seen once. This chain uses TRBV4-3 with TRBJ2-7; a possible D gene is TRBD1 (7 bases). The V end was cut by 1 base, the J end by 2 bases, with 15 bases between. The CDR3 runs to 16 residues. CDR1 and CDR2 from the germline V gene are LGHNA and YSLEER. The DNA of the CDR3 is TGCGCCAGCAGCCAAGCACTCCAGGGGGGTGCCTACGAGCAGTACTTC. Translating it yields CASSQALQGGAYEQYF.

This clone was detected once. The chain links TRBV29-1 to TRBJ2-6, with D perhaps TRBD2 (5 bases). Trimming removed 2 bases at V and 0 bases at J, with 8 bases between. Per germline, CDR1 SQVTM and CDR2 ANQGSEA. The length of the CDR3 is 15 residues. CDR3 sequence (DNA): TGCAGCGTTGAATGGGAGTCCTCTGGGGCCAACGTCCTGACTTTC. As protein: CSVEWESSGANVLTF.

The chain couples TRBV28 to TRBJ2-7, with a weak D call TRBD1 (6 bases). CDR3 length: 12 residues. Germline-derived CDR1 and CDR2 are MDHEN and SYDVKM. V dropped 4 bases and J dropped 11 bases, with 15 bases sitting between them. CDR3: CASSSPGHLKYF. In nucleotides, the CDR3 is TGTGCCAGCAGTTCGCCGGGACACCTAAAGTACTTC.

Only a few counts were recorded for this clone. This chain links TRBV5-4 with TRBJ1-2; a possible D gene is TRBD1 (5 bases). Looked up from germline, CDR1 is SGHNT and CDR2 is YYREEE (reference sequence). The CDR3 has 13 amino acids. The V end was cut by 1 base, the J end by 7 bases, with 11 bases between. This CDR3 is CASSLLGGAGYTF. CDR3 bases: TGTGCCAGCAGCTTGTTAGGTGGGGCTGGCTACACCTTC.

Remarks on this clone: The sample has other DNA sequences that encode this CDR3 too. The CDR3 nucleotides read TGTGCCAGCAGCTCCCCGGGACAGGGGAACACCGGGGAGCTGTTTTTT. It specifies CASSSPGQGNTGELFF. V usage is TRBV7-9 and J usage is TRBJ2-2, with TRBD1 matching 9 bases. The trim removed 4 bases at V and 1 base at J, leaving 4 bases unmatched. The germline gives CDR1 SEHNR, CDR2 FQNEAQ (reference sequence). The length of the CDR3 is 16 residues.

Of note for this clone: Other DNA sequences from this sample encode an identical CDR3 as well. CDR3 sequence (DNA): TGTGCCAGTAGTATCTTGGGAAGGACTGAAGCTTTCTTT. Translated: CASSILGRTEAFF. J is TRBJ1-1 and V is TRBV19; no clear D gene. The CDR3 is 13 residues long. CDR1 LNHDA and CDR2 SQIVND come from the germline V gene (reference sequence). Trimming removed 3 bases from V and 5 bases from J, with 10 bases in between.

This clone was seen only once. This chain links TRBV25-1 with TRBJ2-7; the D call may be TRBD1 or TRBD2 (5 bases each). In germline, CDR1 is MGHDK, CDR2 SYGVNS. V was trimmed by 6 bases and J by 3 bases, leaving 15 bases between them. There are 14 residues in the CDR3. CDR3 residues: CASSPRGSFYEQYF. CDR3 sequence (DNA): TGTGCCAGCAGCCCTCGGGGCAGCTTCTACGAGCAGTACTTC.

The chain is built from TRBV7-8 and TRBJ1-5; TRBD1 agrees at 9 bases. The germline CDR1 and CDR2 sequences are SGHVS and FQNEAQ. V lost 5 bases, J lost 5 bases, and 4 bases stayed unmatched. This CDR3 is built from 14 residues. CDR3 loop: CASSRGTGHQPQHF. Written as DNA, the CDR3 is TGTGCCAGCAGCAGGGGGACAGGGCATCAGCCCCAGCATTTT.

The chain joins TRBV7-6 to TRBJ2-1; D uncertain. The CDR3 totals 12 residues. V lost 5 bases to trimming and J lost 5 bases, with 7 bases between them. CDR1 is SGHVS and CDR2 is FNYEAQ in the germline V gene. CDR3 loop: CASSTLNNEQFF. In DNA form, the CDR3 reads TGTGCCAGCAGCACCTTAAACAATGAGCAGTTCTTC. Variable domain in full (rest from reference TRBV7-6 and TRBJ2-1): GAGVSQSPRYKVTKRGQDVALRCDPISGHVSLYWYRQALGQGPEFLTYFNYEAQQDKSGLPNDRFSAERPEGSISTLTIQRTEQRDSAMYRCASSTLNNEQFFGPGTRLTVL.

CDR3 protein: CASSNRKGGTTEAFF. CDR3 DNA sequence: TGTGCCAGCAGCAACCGGAAGGGGGGAACCACTGAAGCTTTCTTT. V usage is TRBV11-2 and J usage is TRBJ1-1, with TRBD1 as a possible D gene (6 bases). Germline-derived CDR1 and CDR2 are SGHAT and FQNNGV. The CDR3 is 15 amino acids. Trimming pared 5 bases from V and 4 bases from J, leaving 17 bases between.

CDR3 residues: CASSLGYEGGTQETQYF. As DNA, the CDR3 is TGTGCCAGCAGCTTAGGGTATGAGGGAGGGACCCAAGAGACCCAGTACTTC. The V and J genes are TRBV7-9 and TRBJ2-5, with 7 nucleotides matching TRBD2. Losses at the gene ends were 1 base for V and 1 base for J; bases not matched to a gene: 9. This CDR3 is 17 amino acids long. Germline V gives CDR1 SEHNR, CDR2 FQNEAQ (reference sequence).

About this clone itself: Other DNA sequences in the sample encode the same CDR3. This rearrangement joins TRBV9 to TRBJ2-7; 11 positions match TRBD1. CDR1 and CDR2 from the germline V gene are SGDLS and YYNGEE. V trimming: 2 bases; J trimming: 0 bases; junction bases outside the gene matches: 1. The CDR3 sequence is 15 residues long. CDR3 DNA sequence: TGTGCCAGCAGCGTCGGGACAGGGGGCTCCTACGAGCAGTACTTC. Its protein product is CASSVGTGGSYEQYF.

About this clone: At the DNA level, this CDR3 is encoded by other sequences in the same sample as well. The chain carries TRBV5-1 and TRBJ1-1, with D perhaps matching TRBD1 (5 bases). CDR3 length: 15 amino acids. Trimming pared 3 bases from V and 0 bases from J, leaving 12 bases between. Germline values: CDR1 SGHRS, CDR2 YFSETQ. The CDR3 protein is CASSWGTDMNTEAFF. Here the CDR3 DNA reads TGCGCCAGCAGCTGGGGGACTGACATGAACACTGAAGCTTTCTTT.

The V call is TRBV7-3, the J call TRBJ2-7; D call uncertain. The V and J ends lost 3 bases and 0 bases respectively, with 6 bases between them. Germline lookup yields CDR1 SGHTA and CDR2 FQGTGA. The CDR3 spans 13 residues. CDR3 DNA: TGTGCCAGCAGCTTTCCTAGCTCCTACGAGCAGTACTTC. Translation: CASSFPSSYEQYF.

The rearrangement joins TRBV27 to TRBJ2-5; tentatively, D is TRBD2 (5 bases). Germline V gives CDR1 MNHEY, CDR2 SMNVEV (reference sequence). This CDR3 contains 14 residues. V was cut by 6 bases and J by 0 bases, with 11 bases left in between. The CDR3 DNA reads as TGTGCCAGCAGCATAAGCGGTTACCAAGAGACCCAGTACTTC. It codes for CASSISGYQETQYF.

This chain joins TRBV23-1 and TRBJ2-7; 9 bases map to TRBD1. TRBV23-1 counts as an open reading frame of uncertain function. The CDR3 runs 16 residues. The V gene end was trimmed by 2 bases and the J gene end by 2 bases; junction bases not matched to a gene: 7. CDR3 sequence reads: CASSQAGTGPPYEQYF. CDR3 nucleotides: TGCGCCAGCAGTCAAGCCGGGACAGGGCCTCCCTACGAGCAGTACTTC.

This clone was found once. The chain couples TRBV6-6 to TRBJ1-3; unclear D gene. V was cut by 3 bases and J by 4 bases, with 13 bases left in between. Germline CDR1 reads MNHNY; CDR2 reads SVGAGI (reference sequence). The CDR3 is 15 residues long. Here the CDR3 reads CASSYFAGMGNTIYF. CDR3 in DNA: TGTGCCAGCAGTTATTTCGCAGGAATGGGAAACACCATATATTTT.

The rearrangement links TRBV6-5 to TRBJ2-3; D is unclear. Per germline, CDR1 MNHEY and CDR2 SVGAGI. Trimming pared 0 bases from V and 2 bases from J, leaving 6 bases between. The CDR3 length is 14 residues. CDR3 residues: CASSYSRTTDTQYF. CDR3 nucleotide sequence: TGTGCCAGCAGTTACTCGCGGACCACAGATACGCAGTATTTT.

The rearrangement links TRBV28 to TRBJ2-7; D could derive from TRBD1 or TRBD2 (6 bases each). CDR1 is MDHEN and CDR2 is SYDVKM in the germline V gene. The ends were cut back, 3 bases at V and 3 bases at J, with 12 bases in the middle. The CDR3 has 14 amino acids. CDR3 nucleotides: TGTGCCAGCAGTTTGGTGGGGGGCCTCTACGAGCAGTACTTC. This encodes CASSLVGGLYEQYF.

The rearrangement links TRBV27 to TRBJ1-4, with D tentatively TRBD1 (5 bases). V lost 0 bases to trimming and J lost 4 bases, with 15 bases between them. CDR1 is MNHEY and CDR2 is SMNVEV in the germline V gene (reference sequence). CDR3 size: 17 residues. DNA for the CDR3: TGTGCCAGCAGTTTATCGCCTTCTGGGGGAGGTAATGAAAAACTGTTTTTT. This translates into CASSLSPSGGGNEKLFF.

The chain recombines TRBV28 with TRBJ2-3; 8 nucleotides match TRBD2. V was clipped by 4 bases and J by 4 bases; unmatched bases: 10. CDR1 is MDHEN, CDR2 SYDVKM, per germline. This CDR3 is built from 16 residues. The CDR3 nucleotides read TGTGCCAGCAGTTCACTGGGACTAGGTGGCGCAGATACGCAGTATTTT. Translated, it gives CASSSLGLGGADTQYF. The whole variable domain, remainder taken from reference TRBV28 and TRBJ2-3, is DVKVTQSSRYLVKRTGEKVFLECVQDMDHENMFWYRQDPGLGLRLIYFSYDVKMKEKGDIPEGYSVSREKKERFSLILESASTNQTSMYLCASSSLGLGGADTQYFGPGTRLTVL.

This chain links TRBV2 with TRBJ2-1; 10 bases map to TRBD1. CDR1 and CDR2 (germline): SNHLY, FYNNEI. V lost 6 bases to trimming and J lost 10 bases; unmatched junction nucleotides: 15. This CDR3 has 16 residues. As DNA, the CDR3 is TGTGCCAGCAGGGACACTACGCCCGGGACAGGGGACGAGCAGTTCTTC. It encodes CASRDTTPGTGDEQFF.